The 14 T cell receptor beta chains reported below all come from one sample, sequenced in a study of blood T cell repertoires in COVID-19. Clones were read by immunoSEQ multiplex PCR, and TCRdb kept only the in-frame ones, dropping some. The sample includes some 170,000 clones, more than 85% seen only once; the top ten take less than 2%. Input material: peripheral blood. The receptors come from a woman aged 55-70 years with COVID-19, enrolled during active disease.

This clone was found a few times. V gene TRBV6-2 or TRBV6-3 combines with J gene TRBJ2-7; TRBD1 might be the D (7 bases). Germline CDR1 reads MNHEY; CDR2 reads SVGEGT. V lost 5 bases and J 2 bases, leaving 13 bases between the germline ends. The CDR3 consists of 14 residues. The CDR3 DNA reads as TGTGCCAGCAGTCCACAGGGGAGGACCTACGAGCAGTACTTC. It encodes CASSPQGRTYEQYF.

This sequence joins TRBV3-1 (or the pseudogene TRBV3-2) and TRBJ2-5; D possibly corresponds to TRBD2 (7 bases). Trimming took 1 base from V and 1 from J, leaving 13 bases between them. The germline V gene has CDR1 LGHDT and CDR2 YNNKEL (reference sequence). The length of the CDR3 is 16 residues. The DNA of the CDR3 is TGTGCCAGCAGCCAAGTTGGCGGGGGCGTCCAAGAGACCCAGTACTTC. Protein product: CASSQVGGGVQETQYF.

This chain uses TRBV7-3 with TRBJ1-1; D may be TRBD1 (6 bases). There are 13 residues in the CDR3. The germline CDR1 and CDR2 sequences are SGHTA and FQGTGA. With 2 bases removed from V and 3 bases from J, the gap between germline ends came to 7 bases. This CDR3 is CASSLGGDTEAFF. Here the CDR3 DNA reads TGTGCCAGCAGCTTAGGGGGCGACACTGAAGCTTTCTTT.

The chain couples TRBV9 to TRBJ2-1; 9 bases line up with TRBD2. The CDR3 loop spans 15 amino acids. The germline CDR1 and CDR2 sequences are SGDLS and YYNGEE. Trimming at V came to 3 bases and at J to 10 bases, leaving 11 bases not matched to a gene. The CDR3 DNA follows: TGTGCCAGCAGCGGTCCTTCTAGCGGGGAACTAGAGCAGTTCTTC. It encodes CASSGPSSGELEQFF.

The chain links TRBV19 to TRBJ2-1, with TRBD1 identical over 9 bases. The J segment lost 7 bases and the V segment lost 4 bases, leaving 8 bases of the junction unmatched. Germline loops: CDR1 LNHDA, CDR2 SQIVND (reference sequence). The CDR3 extends over 15 amino acids. CDR3 sequence: CASSSTSGQGNEQFF. The CDR3 bases are TGTGCCAGTAGTAGTACATCGGGACAGGGAAATGAGCAGTTCTTC.

This clone was recorded only once. V usage is TRBV11-3 and J usage is TRBJ2-7, with D possibly being TRBD1 (6 bases). V was clipped by 5 bases and J by 2 bases, with 13 bases between them. Germline loops: CDR1 SGHNT, CDR2 YENEEA. The CDR3 is 14 residues long. CDR3 protein: CASSPNRAPYEQYF. CDR3 in DNA: TGTGCCAGCAGCCCGAACAGGGCCCCCTACGAGCAGTACTTC.

The genes are TRBV10-3 and TRBJ1-6; D remains unclear. With 10 bases removed from V and 10 bases from J, the gap between germline ends came to 14 bases. The CDR3 has 12 residues. Germline V gene data show CDR1 as ENHRY and CDR2 as SYGVKD. The CDR3 loop reads CATNVEESPLHF. The CDR3 DNA follows: TGTGCCACTAACGTGGAGGAATCACCCCTCCACTTT.

This chain links TRBV5-4 with TRBJ2-1; 8 bases fit TRBD1. Germline CDR1 and CDR2: SGHNT and YYREEE (reference sequence). The CDR3 spans 15 residues. Losses at the gene ends were 2 bases for V and 0 bases for J; bases not matched to a gene: 1. CDR3 protein: CASSFDRGSYNEQFF. The CDR3 DNA sequence: TGTGCCAGCAGCTTTGACAGGGGCTCCTACAATGAGCAGTTCTTC.

This clone has a single count. The chain links TRBV7-9 to TRBJ2-3; TRBD2 matches at 7 bases. CDR3 length: 16 amino acids. V lost 5 bases to trimming and J lost 8 bases; unmatched junction nucleotides: 16. CDR1 SEHNR and CDR2 FQNEAQ come from the germline V gene (reference sequence). The CDR3 sequence: CASSETTSSAGATQYF. In nucleotides, the CDR3 is TGTGCCAGCAGCGAGACGACTAGCTCGGCGGGCGCTACGCAGTATTTT. Supplemented by reference TRBV7-9 and TRBJ2-3, the full variable domain reads DTGVSQNPRHKITKRGQNVTFRCDPISEHNRLYWYRQTLGQGPEFLTYFQNEAQLEKSRLLSDRFSAERPKGSFSTLEIQRTEQGDSAMYLCASSETTSSAGATQYFGPGTRLTVL.

The gene calls are TRBV6-8 and TRBJ2-1; TRBD2 matches 11 bases. Losses at the gene ends were 6 bases for V and 5 bases for J; bases not matched to a gene: 9. The CDR3 sequence is 16 residues long. CDR1 is MNHGY and CDR2 is SAAAGT in the germline V gene. The CDR3 sequence: CASSTPGTSGDNEQFF. DNA for the CDR3: TGTGCCAGCAGCACACCCGGGACTAGCGGAGACAATGAGCAGTTCTTC.

This clone has a single count. The J gene is TRBJ1-1, the V gene TRBV6-2 or TRBV6-3; the match to TRBD1 covers 9 bases. Unmatched junction bases numbered 11, after V lost 2 bases and J lost 1 base. CDR3 length equals 18 residues. Germline V lookup: CDR1 MNHEY, CDR2 SVGEGT. The CDR3 here is CASSYPDRGTPRNTEAFF. Here the CDR3 DNA reads TGTGCCAGCAGTTACCCCGACAGGGGGACGCCAAGGAACACTGAAGCTTTCTTT.

A single count supports this clone. V gene TRBV29-1 combines with J gene TRBJ2-3, with 12 bases aligning to TRBD1. The CDR3 sequence is 13 residues long. Germline V CDR1 and CDR2: SQVTM, ANQGSEA. V shed 8 bases and J 5 bases; nucleotides not matched to a gene: 5. CDR3 sequence reads: CSSGQGAKDTQYF. The DNA for the CDR3 is TGCAGCTCGGGACAGGGGGCTAAAGATACGCAGTATTTT.

The CDR3 is CASSLTGIEGGTEAFF. CDR3 DNA: TGTGCCAGCAGCTTAACGGGCATCGAGGGAGGCACTGAAGCTTTCTTT. V gene TRBV11-2 combines with J gene TRBJ1-1; the D is unclear. The ends were cut back, 2 bases at V and 4 bases at J, with 17 bases in the middle. Germline V gives CDR1 SGHAT, CDR2 FQNNGV. The CDR3 totals 16 residues.

The chain links TRBV7-2 to TRBJ1-2; TRBD1 is a possible D gene (6 bases). With 1 base removed from V and 7 bases from J, the gap between germline ends came to 13 bases. Germline lookup yields CDR1 SGHTA and CDR2 FQGNSA. The CDR3 contains 14 residues. The chain's CDR3 is CASSLGQEEVGYTF. The CDR3 region has the DNA TGTGCCAGCAGCTTAGGACAGGAGGAGGTTGGCTACACCTTC.